The 32 T cell receptor beta chains listed next were all sequenced from one sample in a study of blood T cell repertoires in COVID-19 (dated by TCRdb to 2020 to 2021). The library was obtained by the immunoSEQ multiplex PCR assay. This is the immuneACCESS table as TCRdb keeps it, with only in-frame sequences that have V and J called. A part of the clones is gone; compared with another copy, unresolved V genes explain less than half, and the rest is unexplained. The sample table holds about 26,000 clones, of which almost 90% were seen once. About 7.6% of the sample goes to the ten largest clones. Material for sequencing was peripheral blood. All receptors come from a human donor in a cohort sampled during active COVID-19.

This chain connects TRBV11-3 to TRBJ2-2; D may be TRBD1 (6 bases). The CDR3 totals 15 residues. The V end lost 4 bases, the J end lost 7 bases, and 16 bases lay between the germline ends. Germline CDR1 reads SGHNT; CDR2 reads YENEEA. The CDR3 here is CASSSRGLNGGELFF. CDR3 DNA sequence: TGTGCCAGCAGCTCAAGGGGGTTAAACGGCGGGGAGCTGTTTTTT.

The V and J genes are TRBV29-1 and TRBJ2-7, with 7 positions matching TRBD2. The CDR3 contains 14 residues. With 1 base clipped from V and 7 bases from J, the junction kept 10 bases outside the gene matches. The germline CDR1 and CDR2 sequences are SQVTM and ANQGSEA. The CDR3 region is CSVEAAGVTEEQYF. The CDR3 bases are TGCAGCGTTGAAGCGGCGGGAGTAACGGAAGAGCAGTACTTC.

The V and J genes are TRBV7-2 and TRBJ1-3, with 9 bases fitting TRBD1. Germline assignment: CDR1 SGHTA and CDR2 FQGNSA. V shed 1 base, J shed 3 bases, and the junction held 7 bases outside the gene matches. The CDR3 loop spans 17 amino acids. The CDR3 DNA reads as TGTGCCAGCAGCTTAGGGGGACAGGGAATAGGTGGAAACACCATATATTTT. Its translation: CASSLGGQGIGGNTIYF. Full variable domain (remainder filled in from reference TRBV7-2 and TRBJ1-3): GAGVSQSPSNKVTEKGKDVELRCDPISGHTALYWYRQSLGQGLEFLIYFQGNSAPDKSGLPSDRFSAERTGGSVSTLTIQRTQQEDSAVYLCASSLGGQGIGGNTIYFGEGSWLTVV.

The chain joins TRBV11-2 to TRBJ2-2; D perhaps matches TRBD2 (6 bases). In germline, CDR1 is SGHAT, CDR2 FQNNGV. V was trimmed by 7 bases and J by 4 bases, leaving 19 bases between them. The length of the CDR3 is 16 residues. This CDR3 is CASNPRGRGLTGELFF. The CDR3 DNA reads as TGTGCCAGCAATCCCCGAGGGCGGGGACTCACCGGGGAGCTGTTTTTT.

The chain joins TRBV29-1 to TRBJ2-7, with D perhaps matching TRBD1 (6 bases). The ends were cut back, 6 bases at V and 1 base at J, with 7 bases in the middle. CDR1 SQVTM and CDR2 ANQGSEA come from the germline V gene. This CDR3 contains 11 residues. CDR3 nucleotide sequence: TGCAGCGTAGGACAGTCCTACGAGCAGTACTTC. Its protein product is CSVGQSYEQYF.

This chain connects TRBV6-5 to TRBJ1-4; possible D gene TRBD1, 6 bases. This CDR3 region has 15 residues. Per the germline V gene, CDR1 is MNHEY and CDR2 is SVGAGI. Deletions cut 6 bases from V and 7 bases from J, with 18 bases between. This CDR3 is CASSLNRESSEKLFF. The CDR3 DNA reads TGTGCCAGCAGCCTAAACAGGGAATCAAGTGAAAAACTGTTTTTT.

The chain couples TRBV24-1 to TRBJ2-6; D might be TRBD2 (5 bases). V lost 3 bases to trimming and J lost 3 bases, with 11 bases between them. Germline CDR1 KGHDR, CDR2 SFDVKD. This CDR3 spans 16 amino acids. CDR3 nucleotide sequence: TGTGCCACCAGTGATCGGAGCGGATTTGGGGCCAACGTCCTGACTTTC. This codes for CATSDRSGFGANVLTF.

As for this clone: Sequence at one end of the junction differs from germline and may be a read error. CDR3 sequence: CAISESDQGQHQHF. DNA for the CDR3: TGTGCCATCAGTGAGTCAGACCAAGGACAGCACCAGCATTTT. V and J are TRBV10-3 and TRBJ1-5, with a weak D call TRBD1 (6 bases). Germline CDR1 ENHRY, CDR2 SYGVKD. CDR3 length: 14 amino acids.

The chain joins TRBV4-1 to TRBJ2-7; 8 bases line up with TRBD2. The CDR3 length is 16 residues. Trimming removed 1 base from V and 1 base from J; junction bases left unmatched: 6. Germline V lookup: CDR1 MGHRA, CDR2 YSYEKL. The CDR3 DNA reads as TGCGCCAGCAGCCAAGTGGGGACTAGTCCTTCCTACGAGCAGTACTTC. Its protein product is CASSQVGTSPSYEQYF.

The genes are TRBV5-1 and TRBJ2-3, with 11 bases identical to TRBD2. The CDR3 is 15 amino acids. V gave up 5 bases and J gave up 1 base; unmatched junction bases: 3. CDR1 SGHRS and CDR2 YFSETQ come from the germline V gene. The CDR3 reads CASRGTSGRTDTQYF. For the CDR3, the DNA is TGCGCCAGCAGGGGGACTAGCGGACGCACAGATACGCAGTATTTT.

This chain uses TRBV15 with TRBJ2-4; 9 bases are a match to TRBD1. The V segment lost 6 bases and the J segment 7 bases; nucleotides outside the gene matches: 4. Germline V gene sequence: CDR1 LNHNV, CDR2 YYDKDF (reference sequence). This CDR3 has 13 residues. CDR3 in amino acids: CATRKTGGNIQYF. The CDR3 bases are TGTGCCACCAGAAAAACAGGGGGCAACATTCAGTACTTC.

This clone was detected once. The chain is built from TRBV9 and TRBJ1-2; 7 bases agree with TRBD1. Trimming removed 2 bases from V and 4 bases from J; junction bases left unmatched: 5. Germline assignment: CDR1 SGDLS and CDR2 YYNGEE. The CDR3 runs to 14 residues. CDR3 protein: CASSVGTDRYGYTF. The CDR3 region has the DNA TGTGCCAGCAGCGTTGGGACAGACCGCTATGGCTACACCTTC.

The chain combines TRBV6-2 or TRBV6-3 with TRBJ2-2; D may be TRBD1 (5 bases). Germline CDR1 is MNHEY and CDR2 is SVGEGT. V was shortened by 4 bases and J by 7 bases, with 10 bases between the two germline ends. The CDR3 is made up of 13 amino acids. The CDR3 here is CASSSRGIGELFF. DNA of the CDR3: TGTGCCAGCAGTTCTAGGGGAATCGGGGAGCTGTTTTTT.

The chain links TRBV7-2 to TRBJ2-3; D remains unclear. Per germline, CDR1 SGHTA and CDR2 FQGNSA. The CDR3 is made up of 16 amino acids. The ends were cut back, 1 base at V and 0 bases at J, with 11 bases in the middle. CDR3 in amino acids: CASSLGGGTSTDTQYF. In DNA form, the CDR3 reads TGTGCCAGCAGCTTAGGAGGCGGTACTAGCACAGATACGCAGTATTTT.

This rearrangement joins TRBV27 to TRBJ2-3; 8 bases line up with TRBD1. Trimming cost V 3 bases and J 2 bases; bases outside gene matches: 10. Germline V CDR1 and CDR2: MNHEY, SMNVEV (reference sequence). CDR3 length: 17 amino acids. The CDR3 nucleotides are TGTGCCAGCAGTTTGCTCGGGCAGGGGGCCTTCACAGATACGCAGTATTTT. It yields the protein CASSLLGQGAFTDTQYF.

The V gene is TRBV24-1, the J gene TRBJ2-1, with 11 bases lining up with TRBD1. CDR1 and CDR2 (germline): KGHDR, SFDVKD. With V trimmed by 4 bases and J by 7 bases, 8 bases remained unmatched. This CDR3 has 16 residues. Here the CDR3 reads CATSDARGTGGNEQFF. The CDR3 bases are TGTGCCACCAGTGACGCGAGAGGGACAGGGGGAAATGAGCAGTTCTTC.

This rearrangement joins TRBV18 to TRBJ2-2; a weak D match, TRBD2 (5 bases). Germline loops: CDR1 KGHSH, CDR2 LQKENI. This CDR3 is built from 16 residues. Trimming took off 3 bases at V and 1 base at J, with 12 bases between the two ends. The CDR3 spells CASSPALAMNTGELFF. DNA of the CDR3: TGTGCCAGCTCACCGGCGCTAGCTATGAACACCGGGGAGCTGTTTTTT.

The rearrangement joins TRBV5-4 to TRBJ2-1, with D perhaps TRBD2 (5 bases). V lost 4 bases and J lost 0, with 11 bases in between. The germline V gene encodes CDR1 SGHNT and CDR2 YYREEE (reference sequence). The CDR3 is made up of 15 amino acids. The CDR3 bases are TGTGCCAGCAGCCGTAGCGCAAACTCCTACAATGAGCAGTTCTTC. It codes for CASSRSANSYNEQFF.

V and J are TRBV5-1 and TRBJ1-2, with D perhaps TRBD1 (5 bases). The germline V gene encodes CDR1 SGHRS and CDR2 YFSETQ. V lost 2 bases to trimming and J lost 2 bases, with 10 bases between them. The CDR3 sequence is 14 residues long. This CDR3 reads CASSFRDSNYGYTF. Written as DNA, the CDR3 is TGCGCCAGCAGCTTCCGGGACTCCAACTATGGCTACACCTTC. The whole variable domain, remainder taken from reference TRBV5-1 and TRBJ1-2, is KAGVTQTPRYLIKTRGQQVTLSCSPISGHRSVSWYQQTPGQGLQFLFEYFSETQRNKGNFPGRFSGRQFSNSRSEMNVSTLELGDSALYLCASSFRDSNYGYTFGSGTRLTVV.

The rearrangement links TRBV19 to TRBJ2-2, with 10 nucleotides matching TRBD2. In germline, CDR1 is LNHDA, CDR2 SQIVND (reference sequence). V was clipped by 7 bases and J by 6 bases; unmatched bases: 8. The CDR3 totals 15 residues. CDR3 nucleotides: TGTGCCAGTATCCCCCCTAGCGGGAGTCCCGGGGAGCTGTTTTTT. Translating gives CASIPPSGSPGELFF.

This clone was counted a single time. V is TRBV5-6 and J is TRBJ1-2; D is unclear. The germline CDR1 and CDR2 sequences are SGHDT and YYEEEE. V lost 4 bases and J lost 4, with 20 bases in between. This CDR3 has 16 residues. CDR3 bases: TGTGCCAGCAGCCCCGCGGCCGGCCTAGTGGGCTATGGCTACACCTTC. Translated: CASSPAAGLVGYGYTF. The complete variable domain, with remaining parts taken from reference TRBV5-6 and TRBJ1-2, reads DAGVTQSPTHLIKTRGQQVTLRCSPKSGHDTVSWYQQALGQGPQFIFQYYEEEERQRGNFPDRFSGHQFPNYSSELNVNALLLGDSALYLCASSPAAGLVGYGYTFGSGTRLTVV.

The genes are TRBV2 and TRBJ1-5; possibly TRBD1 for D (5 bases). The CDR3 length is 14 residues. V dropped 6 bases and J dropped 1 base, with 10 bases sitting between them. From germline, CDR1 is SNHLY and CDR2 FYNNEI. The CDR3 DNA reads TGTGCCAGCAGGAGACAGTTAAGCAATCAGCCCCAGCATTTT. It encodes CASRRQLSNQPQHF.

The CDR3 is CASSLGQGGYGYTF. In DNA, the CDR3 is TGCGCCAGCAGCTTGGGACAGGGGGGCTATGGCTACACCTTC. The chain employs TRBV5-1 and TRBJ1-2, with TRBD1 matching 9 bases. V lost 0 bases and J lost 4; bases outside the gene matches: 1. Germline V CDR1 and CDR2: SGHRS, YFSETQ. The CDR3 loop spans 14 amino acids.

The CDR3, as DNA: TGTGCCAGCAGTGTACGTTCGGGACTAGCGGGAGATACCGGGGAGCTGTTTTTT. This gives the protein CASSVRSGLAGDTGELFF. V gene TRBV28 combines with J gene TRBJ2-2, with TRBD2 identical over 14 bases. The V and J ends lost 5 bases and 5 bases, in that order; junction bases with no gene match: 10. The CDR3 contains 18 residues. Germline CDR1 and CDR2: MDHEN and SYDVKM. Together with reference TRBV28 and TRBJ2-2, the CDR3 gives the full variable domain: DVKVTQSSRYLVKRTGEKVFLECVQDMDHENMFWYRQDPGLGLRLIYFSYDVKMKEKGDIPEGYSVSREKKERFSLILESASTNQTSMYLCASSVRSGLAGDTGELFFGEGSRLTVL.

The rearrangement joins TRBV6-2 or TRBV6-3 to TRBJ1-2, with no clear D. The CDR3 is made up of 12 amino acids. The V end was cut by 2 bases, the J end by 2 bases, with 3 bases between. Germline values: CDR1 MNHEY, CDR2 SVGEGT. DNA for the CDR3: TGTGCCAGCAGTTACCAAAACTATGGCTACACCTTC. Translating it yields CASSYQNYGYTF.

The CDR3 bases are TGTGCCAGCTCACCAGATGAGCGGGAGAGAGGGTTCTTC. It specifies CASSPDERERGFF. J is TRBJ2-1 and V is TRBV18, with TRBD2 identical over 8 bases. Germline V gene lookup returns CDR1 KGHSH and CDR2 LQKENI. The CDR3 sequence is 13 residues long. J gave up 15 bases and V 2 bases, and 9 bases lay outside the gene matches.

This clone was observed once. This chain joins TRBV19 and TRBJ2-1; 10 nucleotides align to TRBD2. CDR1 is LNHDA and CDR2 is SQIVND in the germline V gene (reference sequence). The CDR3 consists of 15 residues. J lost 6 bases, V lost 4 bases, and 6 bases had no gene match. The chain's CDR3 is CASSTIAGGGNEQFF. DNA for the CDR3: TGTGCCAGTAGTACCATAGCGGGGGGCGGCAATGAGCAGTTCTTC.

J is TRBJ2-3 and V is TRBV4-2; 12 bases are shared with TRBD2. Germline assignment: CDR1 LGHNA and CDR2 YNFKEQ. The CDR3 has 18 residues. J lost 2 bases, V lost 1 base, and 7 bases had no gene match. This CDR3 is CASSQGAGLAGNTDTQYF. DNA for the CDR3: TGTGCCAGCAGCCAAGGGGCCGGACTAGCGGGGAACACAGATACGCAGTATTTT.

The chain joins TRBV28 to TRBJ2-7; D remains unclear. The CDR3 runs 15 residues. Germline CDR1 reads MDHEN; CDR2 reads SYDVKM. Trimming pared 9 bases from V and 3 bases from J, leaving 21 bases between. CDR3: CASLSRSTAIYEQYF. CDR3 DNA: TGTGCCAGTCTCTCCAGGTCGACGGCAATCTACGAGCAGTACTTC.

Note on this clone: Other nucleotide sequences in the sample specify the same CDR3. This chain connects TRBV18 to TRBJ1-4, with D perhaps TRBD1 (6 bases). CDR1 and CDR2 (germline): KGHSH, LQKENI. The CDR3 spans 15 residues. Trimming took off 0 bases at V and 5 bases at J, with 10 bases between the two ends. The CDR3 sequence: CASSPPGRGNEKLFF. DNA for the CDR3: TGTGCCAGCTCACCACCCGGGAGGGGGAATGAAAAACTGTTTTTT.

The rearrangement joins TRBV5-4 to TRBJ1-2, with 7 bases that match TRBD1. This CDR3 contains 16 residues. V was pared by 4 bases and J by 4 bases, with 13 bases of the junction left unmatched. CDR1 is SGHNT, CDR2 YYREEE, per germline (reference sequence). The CDR3 sequence is CASSRSSTGAGYGYTF. In DNA form, the CDR3 reads TGTGCCAGCAGCCGATCTTCCACAGGGGCCGGCTATGGCTACACCTTC.

This clone has more than one count but fewer than ten. CDR3 sequence reads: CASTRVSNQPQHF. CDR3 DNA sequence: TGTGCCAGCACAAGAGTTAGCAATCAGCCCCAGCATTTT. V is TRBV6-6 and J is TRBJ1-5; D uncertain. Germline lookup yields CDR1 MNHNY and CDR2 SVGAGI (reference sequence). Trimming took 7 bases from V and 0 from J, leaving 7 bases between them. This CDR3 spans 13 amino acids.